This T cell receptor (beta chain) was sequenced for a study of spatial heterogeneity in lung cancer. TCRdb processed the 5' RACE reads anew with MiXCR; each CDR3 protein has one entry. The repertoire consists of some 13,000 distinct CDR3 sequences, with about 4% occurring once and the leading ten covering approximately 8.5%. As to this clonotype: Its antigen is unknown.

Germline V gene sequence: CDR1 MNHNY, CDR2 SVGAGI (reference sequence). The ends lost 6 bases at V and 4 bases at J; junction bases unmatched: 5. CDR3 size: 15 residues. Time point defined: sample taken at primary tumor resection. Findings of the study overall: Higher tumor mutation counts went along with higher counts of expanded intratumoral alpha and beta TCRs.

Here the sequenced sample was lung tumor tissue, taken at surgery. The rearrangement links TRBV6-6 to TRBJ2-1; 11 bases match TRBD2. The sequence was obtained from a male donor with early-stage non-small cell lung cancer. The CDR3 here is CASRGTSGLYNEQFF. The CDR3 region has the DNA TGTGCCAGCAGGGGGACTAGCGGTTTATACAATGAGCAGTTCTTC.